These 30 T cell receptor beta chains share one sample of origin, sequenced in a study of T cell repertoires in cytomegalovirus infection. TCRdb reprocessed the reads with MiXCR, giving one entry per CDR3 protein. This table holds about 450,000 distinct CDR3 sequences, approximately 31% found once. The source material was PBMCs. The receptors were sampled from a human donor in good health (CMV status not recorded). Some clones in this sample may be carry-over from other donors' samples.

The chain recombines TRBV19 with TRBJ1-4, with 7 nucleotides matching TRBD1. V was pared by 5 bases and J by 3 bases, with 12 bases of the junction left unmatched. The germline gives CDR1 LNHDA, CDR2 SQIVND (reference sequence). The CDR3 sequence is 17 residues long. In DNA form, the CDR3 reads TGTGCCAGTAGTCTCTCAGGACAGGTCGCGGCTAATGAAAAACTGTTTTTT. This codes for CASSLSGQVAANEKLFF.

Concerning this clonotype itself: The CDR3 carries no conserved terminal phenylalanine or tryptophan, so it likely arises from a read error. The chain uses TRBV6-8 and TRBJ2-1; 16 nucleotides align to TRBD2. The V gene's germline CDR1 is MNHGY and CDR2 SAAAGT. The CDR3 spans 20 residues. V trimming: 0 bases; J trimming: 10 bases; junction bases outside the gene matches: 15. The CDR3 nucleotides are TGTGCCAGCAGTTACTCGAGGGTGGGACTAGCGGGGGGGCATACGGAGGAGCAGTTCTGC. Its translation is CASSYSRVGLAGGHTEEQFC.

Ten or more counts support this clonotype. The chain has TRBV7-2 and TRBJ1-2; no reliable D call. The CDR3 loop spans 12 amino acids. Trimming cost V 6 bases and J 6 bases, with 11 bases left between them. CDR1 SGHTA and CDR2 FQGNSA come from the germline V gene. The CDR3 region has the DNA TGTGCCAGCAGGGGAGGGATCGATGGCTACACCTTC. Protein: CASRGGIDGYTF.

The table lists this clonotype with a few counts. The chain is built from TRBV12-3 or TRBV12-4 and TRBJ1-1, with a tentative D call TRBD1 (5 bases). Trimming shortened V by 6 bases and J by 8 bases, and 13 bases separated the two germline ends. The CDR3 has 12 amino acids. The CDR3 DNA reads TGTGCCAGCAGACAGGAGTCCCTGGAAGCTTTCTTT. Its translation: CASRQESLEAFF.

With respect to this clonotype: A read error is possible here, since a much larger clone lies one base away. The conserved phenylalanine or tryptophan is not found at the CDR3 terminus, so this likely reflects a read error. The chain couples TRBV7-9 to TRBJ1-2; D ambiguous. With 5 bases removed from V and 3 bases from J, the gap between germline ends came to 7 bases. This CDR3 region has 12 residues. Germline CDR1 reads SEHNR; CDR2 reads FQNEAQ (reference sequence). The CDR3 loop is CASSGPDYGYTL. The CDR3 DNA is TGTGCCAGCAGCGGGCCAGACTATGGCTACACCTTA.

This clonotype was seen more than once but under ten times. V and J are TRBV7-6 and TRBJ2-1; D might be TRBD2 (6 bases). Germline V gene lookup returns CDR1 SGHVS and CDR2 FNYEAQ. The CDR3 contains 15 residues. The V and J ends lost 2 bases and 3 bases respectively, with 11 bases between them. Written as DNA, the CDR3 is TGTGCCAGCAGCTTACTGGCTAGCGTCTACAATGAGCAGTTCTTC. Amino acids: CASSLLASVYNEQFF.

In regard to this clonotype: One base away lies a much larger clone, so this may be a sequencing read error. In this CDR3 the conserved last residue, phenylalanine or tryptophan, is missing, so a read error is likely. CDR3 sequence: CASSLGGDGEQYL. The CDR3 region has the DNA TGTGCCAGCAGCCTTGGGGGGGACGGCGAGCAGTACTTA. The V gene is TRBV7-6, the J gene TRBJ2-7; TRBD2 matches 7 bases. Losses at the gene ends were 5 bases for V and 6 bases for J; bases not matched to a gene: 7. CDR3 length: 13 amino acids. Germline CDR1 SGHVS, CDR2 FNYEAQ.

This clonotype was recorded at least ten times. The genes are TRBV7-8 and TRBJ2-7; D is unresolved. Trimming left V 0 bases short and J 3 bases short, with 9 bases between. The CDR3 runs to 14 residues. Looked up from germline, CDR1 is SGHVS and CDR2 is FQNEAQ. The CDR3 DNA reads TGTGCCAGCAGCTTAGCAGGCCAGATCTACGAGCAGTACTTC. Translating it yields CASSLAGQIYEQYF.

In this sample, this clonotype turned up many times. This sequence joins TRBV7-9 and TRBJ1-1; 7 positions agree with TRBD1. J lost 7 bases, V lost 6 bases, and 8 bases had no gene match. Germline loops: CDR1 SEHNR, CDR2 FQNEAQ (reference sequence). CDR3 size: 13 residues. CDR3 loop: CASSHTGTVEAFF. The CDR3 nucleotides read TGTGCCAGCAGTCACACCGGGACAGTTGAAGCTTTCTTT.

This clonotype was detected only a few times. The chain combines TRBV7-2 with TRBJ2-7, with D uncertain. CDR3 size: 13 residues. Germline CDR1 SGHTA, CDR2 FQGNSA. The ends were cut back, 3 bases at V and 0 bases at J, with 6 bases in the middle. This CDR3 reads CASSFESSYEQYF. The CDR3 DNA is TGTGCCAGCAGCTTCGAAAGCTCCTACGAGCAGTACTTC.

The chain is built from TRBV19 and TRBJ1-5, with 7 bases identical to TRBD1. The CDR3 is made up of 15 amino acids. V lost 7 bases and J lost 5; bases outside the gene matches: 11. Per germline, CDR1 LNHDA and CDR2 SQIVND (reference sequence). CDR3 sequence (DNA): TGTGCCAGTACCCTATCCCCCACAGGGGATCAGCCCCAGCATTTT. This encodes CASTLSPTGDQPQHF.

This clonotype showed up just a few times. For the CDR3, the DNA is TGCGCCAGCAGTGAGTCAGGGTTGGACTATGGCTACACCTTC. Translating it yields CASSESGLDYGYTF. The J gene is TRBJ1-2, the V gene TRBV10-2; D remains ambiguous. V gave up 0 bases and J gave up 3 bases, with 8 bases separating them. The CDR3 totals 14 residues. Germline values: CDR1 WSHSY, CDR2 SAAADI.

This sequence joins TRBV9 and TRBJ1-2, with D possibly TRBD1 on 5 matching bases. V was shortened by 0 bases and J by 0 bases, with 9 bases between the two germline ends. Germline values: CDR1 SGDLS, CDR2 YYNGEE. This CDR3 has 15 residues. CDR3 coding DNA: TGTGCCAGCAGCGTAGGACAGCATCCTAACTATGGCTACACCTTC. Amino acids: CASSVGQHPNYGYTF.

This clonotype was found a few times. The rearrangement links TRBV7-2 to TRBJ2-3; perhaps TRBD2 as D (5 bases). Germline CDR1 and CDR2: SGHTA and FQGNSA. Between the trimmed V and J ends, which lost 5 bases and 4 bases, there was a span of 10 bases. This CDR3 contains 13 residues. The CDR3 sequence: CASSIERADTQYF. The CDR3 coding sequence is TGTGCCAGCAGCATCGAGAGGGCAGATACGCAGTATTTT.

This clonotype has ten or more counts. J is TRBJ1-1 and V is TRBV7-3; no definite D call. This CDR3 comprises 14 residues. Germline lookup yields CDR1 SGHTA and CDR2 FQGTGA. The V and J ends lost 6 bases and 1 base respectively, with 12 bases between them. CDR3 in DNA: TGTGCCAGCAGTATCGGCCCAGGGAACACTGAAGCTTTCTTT. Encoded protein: CASSIGPGNTEAFF.

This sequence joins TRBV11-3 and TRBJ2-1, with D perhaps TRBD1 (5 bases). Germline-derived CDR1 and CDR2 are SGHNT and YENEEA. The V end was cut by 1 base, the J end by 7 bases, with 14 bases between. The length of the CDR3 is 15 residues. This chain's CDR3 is CASSLAMGLGNEQFF. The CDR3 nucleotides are TGTGCCAGCAGCTTAGCGATGGGGCTCGGGAATGAGCAGTTCTTC.

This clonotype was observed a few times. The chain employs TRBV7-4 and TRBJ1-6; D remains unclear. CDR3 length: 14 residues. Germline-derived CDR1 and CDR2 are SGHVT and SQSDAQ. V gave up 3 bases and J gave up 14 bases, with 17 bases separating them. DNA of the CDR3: TGTGCCAGCAGCTTGGAAGGAGGTCAAGGGACCCTCCACTTT. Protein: CASSLEGGQGTLHF.

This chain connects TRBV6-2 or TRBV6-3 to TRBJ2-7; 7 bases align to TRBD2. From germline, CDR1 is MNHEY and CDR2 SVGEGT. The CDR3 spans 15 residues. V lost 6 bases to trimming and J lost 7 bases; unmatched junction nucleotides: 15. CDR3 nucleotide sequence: TGTGCCAGCAGCTCCCGGGGGACGGGGGGTCGTGAGCAGTACTTC. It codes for CASSSRGTGGREQYF.

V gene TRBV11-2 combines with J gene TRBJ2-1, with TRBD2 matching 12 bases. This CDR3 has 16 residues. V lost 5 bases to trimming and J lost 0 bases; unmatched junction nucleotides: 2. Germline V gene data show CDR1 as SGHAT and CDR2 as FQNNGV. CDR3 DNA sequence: TGTGCCAGCAGCCTACTAGCGGGGGGCTCCTACAATGAGCAGTTCTTC. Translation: CASSLLAGGSYNEQFF.

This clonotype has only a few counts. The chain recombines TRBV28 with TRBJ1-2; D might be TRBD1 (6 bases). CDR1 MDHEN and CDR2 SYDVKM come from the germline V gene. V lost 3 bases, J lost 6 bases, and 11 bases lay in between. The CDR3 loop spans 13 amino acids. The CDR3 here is CASSFEGGHGYTF. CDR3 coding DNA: TGTGCCAGCAGTTTCGAGGGGGGTCATGGCTACACCTTC.

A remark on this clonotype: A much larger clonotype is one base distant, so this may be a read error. This CDR3 is CSVEFNALQEAQYF. CDR3 sequence (DNA): TGCAGCGTTGAGTTCAACGCCCTACAAGAGGCCCAGTACTTC. The chain couples TRBV29-1 to TRBJ2-5; D gene ambiguous. Germline assignment: CDR1 SQVTM and CDR2 ANQGSEA. The CDR3 covers 14 residues.

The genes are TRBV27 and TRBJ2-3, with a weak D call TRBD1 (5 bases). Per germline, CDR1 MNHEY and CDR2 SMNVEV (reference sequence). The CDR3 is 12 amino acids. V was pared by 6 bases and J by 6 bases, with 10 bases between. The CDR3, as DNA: TGTGCCAGCAGCAATGGGGCCGATACGCAGTATTTT. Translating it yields CASSNGADTQYF.

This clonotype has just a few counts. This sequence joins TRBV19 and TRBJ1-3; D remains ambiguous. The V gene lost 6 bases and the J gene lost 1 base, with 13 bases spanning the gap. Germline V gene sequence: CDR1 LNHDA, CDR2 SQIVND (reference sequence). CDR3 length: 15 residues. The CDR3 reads CASRWTGGSGNTIYF. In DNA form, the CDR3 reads TGTGCCAGTAGATGGACCGGAGGTTCTGGAAACACCATATATTTT.

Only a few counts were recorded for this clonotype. DNA for the CDR3: TGTGCCTGGAGTGACCTCGGGGCAGGATACTATGGCTACACCTTC. Amino acid sequence: CAWSDLGAGYYGYTF. V is TRBV30 and J is TRBJ1-2; tentatively, D is TRBD1 (5 bases). V was cut by 1 base and J by 3 bases, with 15 bases left in between. The CDR3 loop spans 15 amino acids. Germline CDR1 is GTSNPN and CDR2 is SVGIG (reference sequence).

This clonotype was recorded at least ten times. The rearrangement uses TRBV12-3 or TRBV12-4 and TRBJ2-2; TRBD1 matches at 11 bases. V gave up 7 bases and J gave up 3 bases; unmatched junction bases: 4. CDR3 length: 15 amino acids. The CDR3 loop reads CASTGTGGYTGELFF. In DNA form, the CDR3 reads TGTGCCAGCACCGGGACAGGGGGATACACCGGGGAGCTGTTTTTT.

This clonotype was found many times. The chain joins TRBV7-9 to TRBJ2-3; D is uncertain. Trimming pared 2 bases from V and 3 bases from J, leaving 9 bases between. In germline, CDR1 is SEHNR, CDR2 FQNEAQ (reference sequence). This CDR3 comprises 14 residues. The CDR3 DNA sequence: TGTGCCAGCAGCTTAAGAAGCGTGACAGATACGCAGTATTTT. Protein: CASSLRSVTDTQYF.

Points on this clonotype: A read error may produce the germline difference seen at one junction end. This CDR3 is CASSPAEILFF. The CDR3 coding sequence is TGTGCCAGCAGCCCCGCTGAAATACTGTTTTTT. The chain is built from TRBV7-8 and TRBJ1-4; the D is unclear. The CDR3 is 11 amino acids. Germline CDR1 reads SGHVS; CDR2 reads FQNEAQ.

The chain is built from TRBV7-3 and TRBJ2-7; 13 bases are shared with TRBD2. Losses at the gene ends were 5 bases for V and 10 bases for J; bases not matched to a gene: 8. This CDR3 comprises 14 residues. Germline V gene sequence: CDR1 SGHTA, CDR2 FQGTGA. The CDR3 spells CASSHNGLAGVQYF. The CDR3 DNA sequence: TGTGCCAGCAGCCATAACGGACTAGCGGGGGTTCAGTACTTC.

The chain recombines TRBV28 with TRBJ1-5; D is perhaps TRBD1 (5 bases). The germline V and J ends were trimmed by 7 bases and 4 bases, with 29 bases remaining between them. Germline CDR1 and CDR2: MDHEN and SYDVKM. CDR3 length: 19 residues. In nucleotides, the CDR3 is TGTGCCAGCACAATATATGGGTTCTCCGTGACAGATAGTAATCAGCCCCAGCATTTT. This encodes CASTIYGFSVTDSNQPQHF.

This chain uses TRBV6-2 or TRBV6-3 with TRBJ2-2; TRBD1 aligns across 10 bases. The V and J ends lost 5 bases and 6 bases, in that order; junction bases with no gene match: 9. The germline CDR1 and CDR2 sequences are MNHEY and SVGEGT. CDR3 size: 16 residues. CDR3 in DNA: TGTGCCAGCAGTAGTACCGGGACAGGGGTAGCCGGGGAGCTGTTTTTT. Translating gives CASSSTGTGVAGELFF.